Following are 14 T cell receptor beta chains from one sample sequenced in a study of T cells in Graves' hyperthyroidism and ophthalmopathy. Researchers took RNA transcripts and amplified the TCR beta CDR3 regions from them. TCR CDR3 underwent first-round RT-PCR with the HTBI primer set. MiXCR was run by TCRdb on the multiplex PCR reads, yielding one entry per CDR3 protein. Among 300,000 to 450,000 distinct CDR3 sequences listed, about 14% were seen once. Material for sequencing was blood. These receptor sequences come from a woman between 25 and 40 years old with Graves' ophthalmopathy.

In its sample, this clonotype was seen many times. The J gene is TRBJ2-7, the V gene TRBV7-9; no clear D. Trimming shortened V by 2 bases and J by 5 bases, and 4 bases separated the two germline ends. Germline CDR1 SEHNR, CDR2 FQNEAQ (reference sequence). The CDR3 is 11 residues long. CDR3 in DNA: TGTGCCAGCAGCTTAAGGAACGAGCAGTACTTC. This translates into CASSLRNEQYF.

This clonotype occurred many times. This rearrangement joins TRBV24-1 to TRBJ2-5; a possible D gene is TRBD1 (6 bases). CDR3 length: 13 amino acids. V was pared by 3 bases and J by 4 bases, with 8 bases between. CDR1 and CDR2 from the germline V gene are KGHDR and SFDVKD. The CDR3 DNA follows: TGTGCCACCAGTGATGTGGGGGCAGAGACCCAGTACTTC. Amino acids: CATSDVGAETQYF.

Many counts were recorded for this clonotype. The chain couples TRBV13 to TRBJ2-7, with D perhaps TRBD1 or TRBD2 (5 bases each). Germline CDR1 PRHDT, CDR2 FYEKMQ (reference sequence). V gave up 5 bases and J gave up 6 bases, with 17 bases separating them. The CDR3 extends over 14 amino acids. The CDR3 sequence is CASSDAGARGEQYF. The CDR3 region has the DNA TGTGCCAGCAGCGATGCCGGGGCCAGAGGCGAGCAGTACTTC.

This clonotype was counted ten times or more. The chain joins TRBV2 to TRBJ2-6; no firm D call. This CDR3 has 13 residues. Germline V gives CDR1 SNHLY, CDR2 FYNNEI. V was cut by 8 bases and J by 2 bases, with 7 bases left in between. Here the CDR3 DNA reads TGTGCCAGCGTTTTAGCTGGGGCCAACGTCCTGACTTTC. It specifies CASVLAGANVLTF.

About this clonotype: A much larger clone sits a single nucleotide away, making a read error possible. The CDR3, as DNA: TGTGCCAGCGGCGGGATTAGCAAGGGCTGCACCTTC. It is translated as CASGGISKGCTF. The chain links TRBV9 to TRBJ1-2; D is unclear. CDR3 length: 12 residues. Germline-derived CDR1 and CDR2 are SGDLS and YYNGEE.

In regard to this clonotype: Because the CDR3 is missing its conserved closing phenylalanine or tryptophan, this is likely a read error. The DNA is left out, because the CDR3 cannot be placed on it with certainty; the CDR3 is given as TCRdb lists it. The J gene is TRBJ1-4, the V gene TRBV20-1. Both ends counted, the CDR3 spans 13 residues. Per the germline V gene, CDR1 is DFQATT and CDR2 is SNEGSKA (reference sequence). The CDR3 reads CSAGSTTNEKLFL.

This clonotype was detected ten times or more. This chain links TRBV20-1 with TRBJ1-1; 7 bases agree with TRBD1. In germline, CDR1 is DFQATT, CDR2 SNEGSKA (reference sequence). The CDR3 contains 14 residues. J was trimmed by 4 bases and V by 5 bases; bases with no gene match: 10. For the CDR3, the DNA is TGCAGTGCTGAGGCCACCGCAGGGGGCACTGAAGCTTTCTTT. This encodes CSAEATAGGTEAFF.

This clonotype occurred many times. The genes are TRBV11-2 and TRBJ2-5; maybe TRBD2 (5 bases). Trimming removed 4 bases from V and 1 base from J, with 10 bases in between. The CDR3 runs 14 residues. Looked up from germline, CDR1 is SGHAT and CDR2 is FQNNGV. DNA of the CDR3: TGTGCCAGCAGCTCAAGAGAGGGCCAAGAGACCCAGTACTTC. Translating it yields CASSSREGQETQYF.

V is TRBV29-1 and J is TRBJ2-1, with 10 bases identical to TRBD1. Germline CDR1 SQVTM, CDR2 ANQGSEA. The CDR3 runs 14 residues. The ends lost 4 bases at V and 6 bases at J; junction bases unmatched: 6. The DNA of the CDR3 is TGCAGCGTTGGACAGGGGGCGCGGTCCAATGAGCAGTTCTTC. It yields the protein CSVGQGARSNEQFF.

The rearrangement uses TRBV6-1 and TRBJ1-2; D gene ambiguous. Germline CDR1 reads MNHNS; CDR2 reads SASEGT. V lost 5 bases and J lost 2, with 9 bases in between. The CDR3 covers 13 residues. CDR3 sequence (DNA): TGTGCCAGCAGTTTTATAGAGAACTATGGCTACACCTTC. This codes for CASSFIENYGYTF.

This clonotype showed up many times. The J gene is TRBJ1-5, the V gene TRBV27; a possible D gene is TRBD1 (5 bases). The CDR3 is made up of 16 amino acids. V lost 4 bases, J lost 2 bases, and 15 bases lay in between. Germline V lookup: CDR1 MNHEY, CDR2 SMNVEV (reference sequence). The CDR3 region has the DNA TGTGCCAGCAGTTCAAATCAGGGACGAGGCAATCAGCCCCAGCATTTT. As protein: CASSSNQGRGNQPQHF.

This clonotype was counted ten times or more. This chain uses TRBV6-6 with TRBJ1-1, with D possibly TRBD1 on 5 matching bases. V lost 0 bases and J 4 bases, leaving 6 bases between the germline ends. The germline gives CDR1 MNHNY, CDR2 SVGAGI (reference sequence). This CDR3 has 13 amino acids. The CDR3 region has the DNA TGTGCCAGCAGTTACTCGAGGGGCACTGAAGCTTTCTTT. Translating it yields CASSYSRGTEAFF.

CDR3 nucleotide sequence: TGCGCCAGCAGTGAGTCGGGTCCAGAGACCCAGTACTTC. It yields the protein CASSESGPETQYF. The chain has TRBV10-1 and TRBJ2-5, with unresolved D. CDR3 length: 13 residues. The germline CDR1 and CDR2 sequences are WNHNN and SYGVQD (reference sequence). V was pared by 0 bases and J by 4 bases, with 6 bases between.

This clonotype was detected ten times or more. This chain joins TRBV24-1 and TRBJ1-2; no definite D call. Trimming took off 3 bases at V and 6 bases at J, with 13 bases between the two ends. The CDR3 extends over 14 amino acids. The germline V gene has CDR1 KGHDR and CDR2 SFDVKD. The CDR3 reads CATSDVRESNGYTF. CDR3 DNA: TGTGCCACCAGTGATGTAAGGGAGTCAAATGGCTACACCTTC.